This T cell receptor (beta chain) is from a study of T cells in localized non-small cell lung cancer. The repertoire was sequenced with immunoSEQ multiplex PCR; TCRdb's copy has only in-frame clones and lacks some. This sample carries about 33,000 clones, roughly 88% of them seen once, and the ten largest clones take around 4.1%. The sample consisted of peripheral blood, taken before any cancer treatment. This clonotype originated in a man aged 35-75 years with stage I lung adenocarcinoma.

CDR3 bases: TGTGCCAGCAGCTCAGGGAGCAATCAGCCCCAGCATTTT. Encoded protein: CASSSGSNQPQHF. The chain is built from TRBV7-8 and TRBJ1-5; D may be TRBD1 (5 bases). The CDR3 contains 13 residues. Trimming left V 4 bases short and J 1 base short, with 5 bases between. Germline loops: CDR1 SGHVS, CDR2 FQNEAQ. Together with reference TRBV7-8 and TRBJ1-5, the CDR3 gives the full variable domain: GAGVSQSPRYKVAKRGQDVALRCDPISGHVSLFWYQQALGQGPEFLTYFQNEAQLDKSGLPSDRFFAERPEGSVSTLKIQRTQQEDSAVYLCASSSGSNQPQHFGDGTRLSIL.